Listed below are T cell receptor beta chains from one sample, sequenced in a study of blood T cell repertoires in COVID-19. Only in-frame clones appear in the TCRdb table, and some are missing; sequencing was by immunoSEQ multiplex PCR. The repertoire holds 250,000 to 350,000 clones, with approximately 82% as singletons. The material sequenced was peripheral blood. The receptors come from a woman aged 45-59 years with acute or convalescent COVID-19. CDR3s include the opening cysteine and the closing phenylalanine or tryptophan. The D gene is left open where the match is weak. A row's size may be missing; if present it is once, few, many or a size class.

cdr3_aa	cdr3_nt	d_call	clone_size	v_call	j_call
CASSTGQGLRGYTF	TGTGCCAGCAGCACTGGACAGGGGTTGAGGGGCTACACCTTC	TRBD1	.	TRBV7-2	TRBJ1-2
CASSQDSFYNEQFF	TGTGCCAGCAGCCAAGATTCCTTTTACAATGAGCAGTTCTTC	.	.	TRBV4-2	TRBJ2-1
CASSPDSLASGTEAFF	TGTGCCAGCTCACCGGACAGCCTTGCATCTGGCACTGAAGCTTTCTTT	.	few	TRBV18	TRBJ1-1
CASSSTDRVHIDTEAFF	TGTGCCAGCAGCTCCACTGACAGGGTCCATATAGACACTGAAGCTTTCTTT	TRBD1	.	TRBV11-2	TRBJ1-1
CAIQAAGGNTIYF	TGTGCCATACAAGCGGCAGGAGGAAACACCATATATTTT	.	.	TRBV10-3	TRBJ1-3
CASSPPDSRYGYTF	TGTGCCAGCTCACCGCCGGACAGCCGCTATGGCTACACCTTC	.	.	TRBV18	TRBJ1-2
CASSLWGTGDNEQYF	TGTGCCAGCAGCTTATGGGGGACAGGGGACAACGAGCAGTACTTC	TRBD1	.	TRBV7-3	TRBJ2-7
CAISGAGGRNEQFF	TGTGCCATCAGTGGAGCGGGGGGGCGAAATGAGCAGTTCTTC	TRBD2	.	TRBV10-3	TRBJ2-1
CASRAAGGGGADTQYF	TGTGCCAGCAGAGCCGCCGGGGGCGGGGGCGCAGATACGCAGTATTTT	.	.	TRBV2	TRBJ2-3
CASSSHFPGTGNEQYF	TGTGCCAGCAGCTCACACTTCCCCGGGACAGGGAACGAGCAGTACTTC	TRBD1	.	TRBV7-9	TRBJ2-7
CASPGVAKNIQYF	TGCGCCAGCCCCGGGGTAGCCAAAAACATTCAGTACTTC	.	.	TRBV10-1	TRBJ2-4
CASRRSGVALHF	TGTGCCAGCAGACGATCCGGGGTGGCCCTCCACTTT	.	.	TRBV27	TRBJ1-6
CASSQWPRDNQPQHF	TGTGCCAGCAGCCAATGGCCACGGGACAATCAGCCCCAGCATTTT	.	.	TRBV16	TRBJ1-5
CASSNQGTRSDNEQFF	TGCGCCAGCAGCAACCAGGGGACTAGATCCGACAATGAGCAGTTCTTC	TRBD2	.	TRBV5-1	TRBJ2-1
CSVERYGYTF	TGCAGCGTTGAACGTTATGGCTACACCTTC	.	.	TRBV29-1	TRBJ1-2
CASSQTKGLGYPADTQYF	TGTGCCAGCAGTCAAACAAAAGGACTAGGGTATCCGGCAGATACGCAGTATTTT	TRBD2	.	TRBV2	TRBJ2-3
CASSAGQGTTEAFF	TGCGCCAGCAGTGCCGGACAGGGAACCACTGAAGCTTTCTTT	TRBD1	.	TRBV10-2	TRBJ1-1
CASSDRGRLATNEKLFF	TGTGCCAGCAGTGACAGGGGAAGGCTTGCAACTAATGAAAAACTGTTTTTT	.	.	TRBV6-1	TRBJ1-4
CASSRGGETQYF	TGTGCCAGCAGCCGCGGGGGGGAGACCCAGTACTTC	TRBD2	once	TRBV6-2/TRBV6-3	TRBJ2-5
CASSIGGAYSNQPQHF	TGTGCCAGTAGTATAGGAGGAGCTTATAGCAATCAGCCCCAGCATTTT	.	.	TRBV19	TRBJ1-5
CASSLAEDSPEAFF	TGTGCCAGCAGCTTGGCCGAGGATAGCCCTGAAGCTTTCTTT	.	once	TRBV5-8	TRBJ1-1
CASSEQRETQYF	TGTGCCAGCAGTGAACAGCGGGAGACCCAGTACTTC	.	few	TRBV6-1	TRBJ2-5
CASSFTSSSYEQYF	TGTGCCAGCAGCTTTACTAGCAGCTCCTACGAGCAGTACTTC	.	.	TRBV7-9	TRBJ2-7
CASRGGSGNEQFF	TGTGCCAGCAGGGGGGGGTCGGGCAATGAGCAGTTCTTC	TRBD2	.	TRBV5-4	TRBJ2-1
CATLRAQGKNTGELFF	TGTGCCACCCTACGGGCCCAGGGAAAGAACACCGGGGAGCTGTTTTTT	.	.	TRBV24-1	TRBJ2-2
CASTSLADSPLHF	TGCGCCAGCACCTCTTTAGCGGATTCACCCCTCCACTTT	.	.	TRBV5-1	TRBJ1-6
CASRKWGRDPAQYF	TGTGCCAGCAGGAAGTGGGGGAGGGACCCGGCGCAGTATTTT	TRBD2	.	TRBV6-5	TRBJ2-3
CAISPGSTDTQYF	TGTGCCATCAGTCCGGGGTCCACAGATACGCAGTATTTT	.	.	TRBV10-3	TRBJ2-3
CASSRTSDPQDEQFF	TGTGCCAGCAGCCGGACTAGCGATCCCCAAGATGAGCAGTTCTTC	TRBD2	.	TRBV6-5	TRBJ2-1
CASSFTGSNTGELFF	TGTGCCAGCAGCTTTACCGGGTCGAACACCGGGGAGCTGTTTTTT	.	.	TRBV5-6	TRBJ2-2
CSGRDHTDTQYF	TGCAGCGGCAGGGATCACACAGATACGCAGTATTTT	.	few	TRBV29-1	TRBJ2-3
CASRTGGLETQYF	TGTGCCAGCAGGACGGGGGGTCTAGAGACCCAGTACTTC	TRBD2	few	TRBV12-3/TRBV12-4	TRBJ2-5
CAWSVQGNTEAFF	TGTGCCTGGAGTGTGCAGGGGAACACTGAAGCTTTCTTT	.	.	TRBV30	TRBJ1-1
CASSVSRRETDTQYF	TGTGCCAGCAGCGTATCGAGGCGGGAAACAGATACGCAGTATTTT	.	.	TRBV9	TRBJ2-3
CSVLGPTNEKLFF	TGCAGCGTTCTGGGGCCAACTAATGAAAAACTGTTTTTT	.	few	TRBV29-1	TRBJ1-4
CASSVEQGGGYTF	TGTGCCAGCAGTGTGGAACAGGGGGGCGGCTACACCTTC	TRBD1	.	TRBV2	TRBJ1-2
CASSYSGGTADTQYF	TGTGCCAGCAGTTACTCGGGAGGGACCGCAGATACGCAGTATTTT	TRBD2	.	TRBV6-5	TRBJ2-3
CASSLMGQLEKLFF	TGTGCCAGCAGCTTAATGGGACAGCTTGAAAAACTGTTTTTT	TRBD1	.	TRBV5-6	TRBJ1-4